This entry is about one TCR beta chain. Method: immunoSEQ multiplex PCR; TCRdb's copy keeps in-frame clones and lacks some. The sample has approximately 140,000 clones, 94% seen once. CDR3 length: 13 amino acids. V shed 8 bases and J shed 1 base, with 11 bases lying between them. Per germline, CDR1 LNHNV and CDR2 YYDKDF (reference sequence). The record originates from a study of T cell responses to AZD1222 COVID-19 vaccine. This rearrangement joins TRBV15 to TRBJ1-1; a weak D match, TRBD1 (5 bases). The source was peripheral blood, collected on day 0 of AZD1222 vaccination. The origin of this receptor is an adult in good health. The CDR3, as DNA: TGTGCCACCGCGGCTGGGACGAACACTGAAGCTTTCTTT. It is translated as CATAAGTNTEAFF.